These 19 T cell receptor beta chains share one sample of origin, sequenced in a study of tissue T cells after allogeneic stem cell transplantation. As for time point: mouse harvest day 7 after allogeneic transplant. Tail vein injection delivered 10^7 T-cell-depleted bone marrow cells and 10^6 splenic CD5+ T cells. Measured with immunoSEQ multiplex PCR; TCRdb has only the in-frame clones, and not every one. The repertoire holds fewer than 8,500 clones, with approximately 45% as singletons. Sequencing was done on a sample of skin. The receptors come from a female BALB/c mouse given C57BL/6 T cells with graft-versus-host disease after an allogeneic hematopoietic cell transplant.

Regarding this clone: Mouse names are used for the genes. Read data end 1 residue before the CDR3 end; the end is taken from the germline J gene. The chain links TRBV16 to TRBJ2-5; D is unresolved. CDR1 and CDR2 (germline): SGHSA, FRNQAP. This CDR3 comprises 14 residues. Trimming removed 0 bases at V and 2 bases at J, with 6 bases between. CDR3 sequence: CASSLEGIQDTQYF. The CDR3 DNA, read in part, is TGTGCAAGCAGCTTAGAGGGGATCCAAGACACCCAGTAC.

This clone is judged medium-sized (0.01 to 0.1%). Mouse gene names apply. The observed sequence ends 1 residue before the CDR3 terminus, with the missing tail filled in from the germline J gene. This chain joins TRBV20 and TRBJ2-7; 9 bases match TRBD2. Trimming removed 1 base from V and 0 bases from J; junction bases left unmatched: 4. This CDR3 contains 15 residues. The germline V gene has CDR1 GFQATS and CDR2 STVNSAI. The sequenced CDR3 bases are TGTGGTGCTAGGGCCCTGGGGGGGGGCTCCTATGAACAGTAC. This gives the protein CGARALGGGSYEQY. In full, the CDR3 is CGARALGGGSYEQYF.

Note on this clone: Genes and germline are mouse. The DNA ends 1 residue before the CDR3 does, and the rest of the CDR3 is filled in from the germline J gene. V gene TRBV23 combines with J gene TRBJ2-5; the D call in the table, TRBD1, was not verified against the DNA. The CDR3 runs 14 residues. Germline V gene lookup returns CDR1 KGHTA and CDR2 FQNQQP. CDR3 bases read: TGCTCCAGCAGAGTCGACAGGGGAGGAGACACCCAGTAC. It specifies CSSRVDRGGDTQY. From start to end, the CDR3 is CSSRVDRGGDTQYF.

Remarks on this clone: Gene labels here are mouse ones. The CDR3 region is CASSLGGATGQLYF. The DNA read from the CDR3 is TGTGCCAGCAGCTTAGGGGGGGCCACCGGGCAGCTCTAC. The chain links TRBV3 to TRBJ2-2; D perhaps matches TRBD2 (7 bases). Read data end 1 residue before the CDR3 end; the end is taken from the germline J gene. The CDR3 sequence is 14 residues long. CDR1 and CDR2 (germline): SNHLY, FYNGKV (reference sequence). The germline V and J ends were trimmed by 1 base and 4 bases, with 7 bases remaining between them.

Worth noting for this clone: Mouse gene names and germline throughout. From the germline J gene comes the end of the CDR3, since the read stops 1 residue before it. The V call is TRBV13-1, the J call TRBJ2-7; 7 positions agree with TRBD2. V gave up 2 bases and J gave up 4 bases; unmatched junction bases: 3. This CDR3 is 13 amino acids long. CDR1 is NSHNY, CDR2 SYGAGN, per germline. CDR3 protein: CASSEGWGYEQYF. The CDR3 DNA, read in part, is TGTGCCAGCAGTGAGGGCTGGGGGTATGAACAGTAC.

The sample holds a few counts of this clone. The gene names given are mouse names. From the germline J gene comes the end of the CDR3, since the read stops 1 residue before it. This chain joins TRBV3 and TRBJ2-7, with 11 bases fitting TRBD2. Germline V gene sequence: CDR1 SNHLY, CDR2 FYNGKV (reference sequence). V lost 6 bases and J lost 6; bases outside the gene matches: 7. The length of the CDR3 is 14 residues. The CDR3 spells CASRSYWGGVEQYF. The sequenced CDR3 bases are TGTGCCAGCAGGTCCTACTGGGGGGGCGTTGAACAGTAC.

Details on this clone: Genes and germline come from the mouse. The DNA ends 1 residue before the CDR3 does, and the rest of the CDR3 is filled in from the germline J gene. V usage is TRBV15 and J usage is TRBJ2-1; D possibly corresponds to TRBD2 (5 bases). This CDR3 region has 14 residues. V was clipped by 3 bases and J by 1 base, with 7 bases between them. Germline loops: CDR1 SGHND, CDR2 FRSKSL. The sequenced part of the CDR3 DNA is TGTGCCAGCAGTTTGCTGGGAAACTATGCTGAGCAGTTC. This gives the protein CASSLLGNYAEQF. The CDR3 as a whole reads CASSLLGNYAEQFF.

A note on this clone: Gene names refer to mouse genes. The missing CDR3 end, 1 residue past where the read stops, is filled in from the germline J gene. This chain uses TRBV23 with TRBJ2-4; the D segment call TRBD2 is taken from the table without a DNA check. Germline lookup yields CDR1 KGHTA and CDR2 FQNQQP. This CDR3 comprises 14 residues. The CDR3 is CSSSQSGGANTLYF. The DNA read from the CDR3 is TGCTCCAGCAGTCAATCTGGGGGGGCGAACACCTTGTAC.

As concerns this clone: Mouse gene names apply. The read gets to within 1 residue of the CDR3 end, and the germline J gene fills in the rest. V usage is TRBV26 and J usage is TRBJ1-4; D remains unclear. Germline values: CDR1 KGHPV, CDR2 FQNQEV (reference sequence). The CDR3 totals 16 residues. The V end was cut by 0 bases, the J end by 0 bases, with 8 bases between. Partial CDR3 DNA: TGTGCCAGCAGTCTGTCGAGGGCAGTTTCCAACGAAAGATTATTT. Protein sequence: CASSLSRAVSNERLF. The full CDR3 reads CASSLSRAVSNERLFF.

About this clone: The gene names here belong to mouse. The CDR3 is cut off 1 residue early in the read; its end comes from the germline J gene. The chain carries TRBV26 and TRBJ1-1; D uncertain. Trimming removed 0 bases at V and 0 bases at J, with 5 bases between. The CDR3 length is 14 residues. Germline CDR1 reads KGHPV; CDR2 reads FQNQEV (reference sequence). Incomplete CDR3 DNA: TGTGCCAGCAGTCTGTCAGGGTCAAACACAGAAGTCTTC. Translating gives CASSLSGSNTEVF. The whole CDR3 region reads CASSLSGSNTEVFF.

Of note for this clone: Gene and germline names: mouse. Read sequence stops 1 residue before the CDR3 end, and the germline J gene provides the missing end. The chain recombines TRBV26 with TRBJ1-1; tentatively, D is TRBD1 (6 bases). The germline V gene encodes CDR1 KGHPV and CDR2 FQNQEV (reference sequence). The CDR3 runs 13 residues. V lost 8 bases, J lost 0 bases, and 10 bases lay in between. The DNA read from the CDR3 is TGTGCCAGCGAGGGACATCCAAACACAGAAGTCTTC. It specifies CASEGHPNTEVF. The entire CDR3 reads CASEGHPNTEVFF.

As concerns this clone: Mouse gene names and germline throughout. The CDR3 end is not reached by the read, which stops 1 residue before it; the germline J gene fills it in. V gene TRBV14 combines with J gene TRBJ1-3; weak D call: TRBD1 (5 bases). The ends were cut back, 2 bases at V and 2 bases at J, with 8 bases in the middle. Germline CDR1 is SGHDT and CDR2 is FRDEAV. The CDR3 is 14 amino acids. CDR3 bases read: TGTGCCAGCAGTTTAAGGGGAACTGGAAATACGCTCTAT. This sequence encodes CASSLRGTGNTLY. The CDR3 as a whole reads CASSLRGTGNTLYF.

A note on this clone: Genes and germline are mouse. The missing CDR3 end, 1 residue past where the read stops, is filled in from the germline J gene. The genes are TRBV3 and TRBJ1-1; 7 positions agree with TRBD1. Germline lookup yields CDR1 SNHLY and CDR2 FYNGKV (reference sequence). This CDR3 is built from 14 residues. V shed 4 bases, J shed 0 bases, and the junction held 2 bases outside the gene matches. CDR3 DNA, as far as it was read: TGTGCCAGCAGCTCGACAGGGTCAAACACAGAAGTCTTC. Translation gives CASSSTGSNTEVF. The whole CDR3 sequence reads CASSSTGSNTEVFF.

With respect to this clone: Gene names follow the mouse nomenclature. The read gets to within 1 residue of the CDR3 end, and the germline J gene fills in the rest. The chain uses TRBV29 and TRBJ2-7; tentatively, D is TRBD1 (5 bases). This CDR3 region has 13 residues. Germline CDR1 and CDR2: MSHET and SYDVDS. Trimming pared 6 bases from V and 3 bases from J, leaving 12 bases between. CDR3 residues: CASSQRQIYEQYF. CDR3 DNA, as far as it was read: TGTGCTAGCAGCCAACGACAGATCTATGAACAGTAC.

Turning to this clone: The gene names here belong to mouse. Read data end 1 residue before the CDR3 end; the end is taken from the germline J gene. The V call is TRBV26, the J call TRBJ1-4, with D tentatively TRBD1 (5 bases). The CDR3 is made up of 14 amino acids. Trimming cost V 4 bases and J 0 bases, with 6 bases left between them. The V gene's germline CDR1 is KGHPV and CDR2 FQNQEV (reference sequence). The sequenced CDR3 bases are TGTGCCAGCAGTCGGGGGATTTCCAACGAAAGATTATTT. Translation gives CASSRGISNERLF. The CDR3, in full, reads CASSRGISNERLFF. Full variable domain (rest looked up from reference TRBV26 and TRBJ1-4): NSKVIQTPRYLVKGQGQKAKMRCIPEKGHPVVFWYQQNKNNEFKFLINFQNQEVLQQIDMTEKRFSAECPSNSPCSLEIQSSEAGDSALYLCASSRGISNERLFFGHGTKLSVL.

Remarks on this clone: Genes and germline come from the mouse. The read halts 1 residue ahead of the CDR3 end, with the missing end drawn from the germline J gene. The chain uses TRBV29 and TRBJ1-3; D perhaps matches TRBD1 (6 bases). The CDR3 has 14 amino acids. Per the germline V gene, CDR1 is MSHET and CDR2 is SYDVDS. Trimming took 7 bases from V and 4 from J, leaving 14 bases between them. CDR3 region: CASTPNRAGNTLYF. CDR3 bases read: TGTGCTAGCACCCCTAACAGGGCGGGAAATACGCTCTAT.

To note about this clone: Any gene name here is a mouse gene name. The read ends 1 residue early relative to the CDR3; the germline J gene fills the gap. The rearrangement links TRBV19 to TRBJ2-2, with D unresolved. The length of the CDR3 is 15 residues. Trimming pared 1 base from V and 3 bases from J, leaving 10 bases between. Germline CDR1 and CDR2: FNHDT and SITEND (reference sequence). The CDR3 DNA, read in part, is TGTGCCAGCAGTATAAAGGGAAGGGACACCGGGCAGCTCTAC. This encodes CASSIKGRDTGQLY. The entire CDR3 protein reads CASSIKGRDTGQLYF.

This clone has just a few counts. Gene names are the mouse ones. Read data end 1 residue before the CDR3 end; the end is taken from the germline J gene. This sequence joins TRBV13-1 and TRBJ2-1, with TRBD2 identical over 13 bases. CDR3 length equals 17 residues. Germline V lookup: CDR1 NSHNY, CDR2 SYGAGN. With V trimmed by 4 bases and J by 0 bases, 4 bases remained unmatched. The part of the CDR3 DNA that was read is TGTGCCAGCAGTACCGGGACTGGGGGGGATAACTATGCTGAGCAGTTC. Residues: CASSTGTGGDNYAEQF. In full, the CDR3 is CASSTGTGGDNYAEQFF.

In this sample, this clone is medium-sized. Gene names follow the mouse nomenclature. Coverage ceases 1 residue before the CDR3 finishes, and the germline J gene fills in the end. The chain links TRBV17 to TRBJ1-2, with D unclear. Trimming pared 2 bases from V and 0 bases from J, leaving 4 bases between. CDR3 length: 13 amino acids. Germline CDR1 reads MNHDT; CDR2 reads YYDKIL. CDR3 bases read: TGTGCTAGCAGTAGAACAGCAAACTCCGACTACACC. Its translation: CASSRTANSDYT. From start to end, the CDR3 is CASSRTANSDYTF.